This T cell receptor (beta chain) emerged from a study of cytomegalovirus exposure and HLA in healthy donors. Germline CDR1 and CDR2: MDHEN and SYDVKM. This CDR3 comprises 16 residues. V dropped 4 bases and J dropped 5 bases, with 20 bases sitting between them. PCR amplification relied on 60 Vbeta primers (plus 13 Jbeta primers). Clones were read by immunoSEQ multiplex PCR, and TCRdb kept only the in-frame ones, dropping some. Of some 98,000 clones detected, roughly four fifths appear once; the ten largest clones hold under 4.5%. The clonotype was recovered from a female donor in good health and CMV-seropositive. The chain couples TRBV28 to TRBJ2-5, with D maybe TRBD1 (5 bases). Sequencing input: PBMCs. This CDR3 is CASSSPGANQLETQYF. The CDR3, as DNA: TGTGCCAGCAGTTCACCTGGGGCCAACCAACTGGAGACCCAGTACTTC. Combining the CDR3 with reference TRBV28 and TRBJ2-5 gives the whole variable domain DVKVTQSSRYLVKRTGEKVFLECVQDMDHENMFWYRQDPGLGLRLIYFSYDVKMKEKGDIPEGYSVSREKKERFSLILESASTNQTSMYLCASSSPGANQLETQYFGPGTRLLVL.